The rows below give T cell receptor beta chains drawn from one sample of a study of T cells in Graves' hyperthyroidism and ophthalmopathy. A single record per CDR3 protein comes from TCRdb applying MiXCR to the multiplex PCR reads. The table lists about 600,000 distinct CDR3 sequences, about 14% of them singletons, with over 6% in the top ten. Sample: blood. The receptors come from a woman aged 18-29 years with Graves' ophthalmopathy. CDR3s include the opening cysteine and the closing phenylalanine or tryptophan. A D gene is named only where the DNA matches it firmly. Where a row states a size, it is once, few, many or the class of an expanded clone; other rows omit it.

NA	TRBV7-3	TRBJ2-5	NA	TGTGCCAGCAGCCAGAGGTCGGGAGTAGGAGACACCCAGTACTTC	CASSQRSGVGDTQYF
many	TRBV6-1	TRBJ2-7	NA	TGTGCCAGCAGCCCAGCTGGCCTAAGGAGGAACGAGCAGTACTTC	CASSPAGLRRNEQYF
many	TRBV6-2/TRBV6-3	TRBJ1-1	TRBD1	TGTGCCAGCAGGCGGACAGGAAAGAACACTGAAGCTTTCTTT	CASRRTGKNTEAFF
many	TRBV27	TRBJ1-2	TRBD1	TGTGCCAGCAGTGACGGGACAGGGGGCCGCTACTATGGCTACACCTTC	CASSDGTGGRYYGYTF
few	TRBV7-3	TRBJ2-1	TRBD2	TGTGCCAGCAGCCCCAGCGGGAGGGCCCTCCCGTTCTTC	CASSPSGRALPFF
many	TRBV19	TRBJ2-7	NA	TGTGCCAGTAGTATTTCGGGGGCGTCCTACGAGCAGTACTTC	CASSISGASYEQYF
many	TRBV2	TRBJ1-1	TRBD1	TGTGCCAGCAGTGAACAGGGGGCAAACACTGAAGCTTTCTTT	CASSEQGANTEAFF
NA	TRBV27	TRBJ2-5	NA	TGTGCCAGCAAGTTATCATGGACAGCCCAAGAGACCCAGTACTTC	CASKLSWTAQETQYF
many	TRBV11-2	TRBJ1-1	NA	TGTGCCAGCAGCCCTTCCTTGAGGGACACTGAAGCTTTCTTT	CASSPSLRDTEAFF
few	TRBV10-3	TRBJ1-1	NA	TGTGCCATCAAAAGGGGCATGAACACTGAAGCTTTCTTT	CAIKRGMNTEAFF
NA	TRBV6-1	TRBJ2-7	NA	TGTGCCAGCATAAATCAGGGGCTAACCTACGAGCAGTACTTC	CASINQGLTYEQYF
NA	TRBV4-3	TRBJ2-7	TRBD2	TGCGCCAGCAGCCAAGGGGAGGGTCTCGAGCAGTACTTC	CASSQGEGLEQYF
many	TRBV27	TRBJ2-3	NA	TGTGCCAGCAGTTTTTCATTGATGAGCACAGATACGCAGTATTTT	CASSFSLMSTDTQYF
NA	TRBV27	TRBJ2-5	TRBD2	TGTGCCAGCAGTTTAACTACTGGACTAGCGGGAGCAGAGACCCAGTACTTC	CASSLTTGLAGAETQYF
NA	TRBV9	TRBJ2-5	NA	TGTGCCAGCAGCATTTCCGGGACCACGGAGACCCAGTACTTC	CASSISGTTETQYF
many	TRBV13	TRBJ2-7	TRBD2	TGTGCCAGCAGCCGTTTAGCGGGAGGGGACGAGCAGTACTTC	CASSRLAGGDEQYF
NA	TRBV27	TRBJ1-6	NA	TGTGCCAGCAGTTTAGAGGTGGGGGTTTCCTATAATTCACCCCTCCACTTT	CASSLEVGVSYNSPLHF
many	TRBV14	TRBJ1-4	NA	TGTGCCAGCAGCCTTGACCACGGGGAAAAACTGTTTTTT	CASSLDHGEKLFF
once	TRBV12-3/TRBV12-4	TRBJ2-1	TRBD2	TGTGCCAGCAGTTTCGGGACTAGGGTGCCCAGCTCCTACAATGAGCAGTTCTTC	CASSFGTRVPSSYNEQFF
NA	TRBV27	TRBJ2-1	TRBD1	TGTGCCAGCAGTCCGGTGGGACAGAACAATGAGCAGTTCTTC	CASSPVGQNNEQFF
many	TRBV20-1	TRBJ2-3	NA	TGCAGTGCATACGGAAGCACAGATACGCAGTATTTT	CSAYGSTDTQYF
once	TRBV5-1	TRBJ2-1	TRBD2	TGCGCCAGCAGCGGGGGACTAGCGGGAGCTAACGGGGATGAGCAGTTCTTC	CASSGGLAGANGDEQFF
NA	TRBV20-1	TRBJ2-6	NA	TGCAGTGCTAGAGATCACCGCTTGGGGGCCAACGTCCTGACTTTC	CSARDHRLGANVLTF
many	TRBV27	TRBJ2-7	TRBD2	TGTGCCAGCAGAACTTATGTACCGGGACTAGTATCTGCCGAGCAGTACTTC	CASRTYVPGLVSAEQYF
NA	TRBV10-3	TRBJ2-7	TRBD2	TGTGCCATCAGTGACGCCCGGGGGACTAGCGGGAGCCTCGTTCACTCCTACGAGCAGTACTTC	CAISDARGTSGSLVHSYEQYF
many	TRBV11-1	TRBJ2-7	NA	TGTGCCAGCAGCATCGGGAGACCGGGTGAGCAGTACTTC	CASSIGRPGEQYF
many	TRBV19	TRBJ1-4	TRBD1	TGTGCCACCACACAGGGGACAGGGGATGAAAAACTGTTTTTT	CATTQGTGDEKLFF
many	TRBV11-1	TRBJ2-5	NA	TGTGCCAGCAGCACGTACAACAGGTTTGAGACCCAGTACTTC	CASSTYNRFETQYF
many	TRBV5-8	TRBJ2-7	NA	TGTGCCACCTCCGGACCGGACTACTACGAGCAGTACTTC	CATSGPDYYEQYF
many	TRBV7-9	TRBJ1-1	NA	TGTGCCAGCAGCTGGACCGACACTGAAGCTTTCTTT	CASSWTDTEAFF
few	TRBV7-6	TRBJ2-1	NA	TGTGCCAGCAGCTTAGCGGGGAAGGCATTATACAATGAGCAGTTCTTC	CASSLAGKALYNEQFF
once	TRBV7-2	TRBJ2-7	TRBD2	TGTGCCAGCAGCCCCCGTAGGCTAGCGGGCGAGCAGTACTTC	CASSPRRLAGEQYF
many	TRBV27	TRBJ1-2	NA	TGTGCCAGCAGCCCAAGATGGGGGGGGTCTAACTATGGCTACACCTTC	CASSPRWGGSNYGYTF
many	TRBV20-1	TRBJ2-7	NA	TGCAGTGCTAGTGGGAACACACCAGGGGAACCCTCCTACGAGCAGTACTTC	CSASGNTPGEPSYEQYF
NA	TRBV12-3/TRBV12-4	TRBJ1-5	NA	TGTGCCAGCACAGTGGGGGAGGGGGGATCAGCCCAGCATTTT	CASTVGEGGSAQHF
many	TRBV7-3	TRBJ2-3	NA	TGTGCCAGCAGCTCTGGGAGCGGAACCACAGATACGCAGTATTTT	CASSSGSGTTDTQYF
NA	TRBV14	TRBJ2-2	NA	TGTGCCAGCAGCCACCTTAGGGGCACCGGGGAGCTGTTTTTT	CASSHLRGTGELFF
NA	TRBV14	TRBJ1-4	NA	TGTGCCAGCAGCCCGAGGGGGTGGCCCGCAACTAATGAAAAACTGTTTTTT	CASSPRGWPATNEKLFF
many	TRBV12-3/TRBV12-4	TRBJ2-1	NA	TGTGCCAGCAGCCGCGCTGGGGGGGACAGGTATTACAATGAGCAGTTCTTC	CASSRAGGDRYYNEQFF
many	TRBV2	TRBJ1-2	NA	TGTGCCAGCAGTGAAGCGCCCGATCGGACAGAGCTTTATGGCTACACCTTC	CASSEAPDRTELYGYTF
many	TRBV14	TRBJ2-1	NA	TGTGCCAGCAGCCCCCTCCTCCCAACCTACAATGAGCAGTTCTTC	CASSPLLPTYNEQFF
once	TRBV4-2	TRBJ2-7	TRBD2	TGTGCCGGCAGCCAAACTATTCGGGACTTAGGGACTAGCGGGATGGATCACTACTACGAGCAGTACTTC	CAGSQTIRDLGTSGMDHYYEQYF
many	TRBV3-1	TRBJ1-2	TRBD1	TGTGCCAGCAGCCGATGGGACAGGCTTAACTATGGCTACACCTTC	CASSRWDRLNYGYTF